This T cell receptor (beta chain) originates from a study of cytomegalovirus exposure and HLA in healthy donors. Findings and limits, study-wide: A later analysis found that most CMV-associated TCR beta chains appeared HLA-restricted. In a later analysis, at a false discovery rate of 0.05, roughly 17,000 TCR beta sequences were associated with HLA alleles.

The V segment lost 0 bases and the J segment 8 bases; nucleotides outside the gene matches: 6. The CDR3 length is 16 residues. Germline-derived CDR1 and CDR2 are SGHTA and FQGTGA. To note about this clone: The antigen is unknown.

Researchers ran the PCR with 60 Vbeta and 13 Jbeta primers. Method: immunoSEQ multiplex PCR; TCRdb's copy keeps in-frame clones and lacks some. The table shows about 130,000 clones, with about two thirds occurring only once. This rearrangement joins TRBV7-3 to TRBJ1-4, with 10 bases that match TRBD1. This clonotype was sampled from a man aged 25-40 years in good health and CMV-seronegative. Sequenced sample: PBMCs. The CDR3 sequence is CASSLTDRGCREKLFF. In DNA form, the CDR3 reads TGTGCCAGCAGCTTAACGGACAGGGGGTGCCGGGAAAAACTGTTTTTT.